A selection of T cell receptor beta chains follows, all from one sample in a study of T cell responses to AZD1222 COVID-19 vaccine. Sequencing was performed with immunoSEQ multiplex PCR; in TCRdb, only in-frame clones are kept and a portion is missing. The sample yields about 180,000 clones, around 90% seen once. The source was peripheral blood, collected 28 days after the second AZD1222 dose. The receptors come from an adult who received the AZD1222 COVID-19 vaccine. Each CDR3 is given with its conserved first and last residue. D genes are given only for firm matches. Rows may omit the clone size; those that give it use once, few, many or a size class.

TRBJ2-3 TRBD2 - TRBV29-1 TGCAGCGCTGGGGGCGGGAGGGCCGATAGAGATACGCAGTATTTT CSAGGGRADRDTQYF
TRBJ1-3 - - TRBV21-1 TGTGCCAGCAGCAAGGGACAGGGACAAAAAAGGGTCTCTGGAAACACCATATATTTT CASSKGQGQKRVSGNTIYF
TRBJ2-3 - - TRBV9 TGTGCCAGCAGCGTAGTCGGCGGGGAGCTCACAGATACGCAGTATTTT CASSVVGGELTDTQYF
TRBJ1-1 TRBD1 - TRBV6-5 TGTGCCAGCAGTTCCCGGGGACAGGGGCACACTGAAGCTTTCTTT CASSSRGQGHTEAFF
TRBJ2-2 - - TRBV12-3/TRBV12-4 TGTGCCAGCAGCTACCTGACCGGGGAGCTGTTTTTT CASSYLTGELFF
TRBJ1-5 - - TRBV5-5 TGTGCCAGCAGCTTGGCCACAAGTGGTCAGCCCCAGCATTTT CASSLATSGQPQHF
TRBJ2-7 - - TRBV18 TGTGCCAGCTCAGCCGCGGACAGCCTCTACGAGCAGTACTTC CASSAADSLYEQYF
TRBJ1-1 - once TRBV6-7 TGTGCCAGCAGGGGGTGGGGCCGGGGAGGATTTGAAGCTTTCTTT CASRGWGRGGFEAFF
TRBJ1-6 - - TRBV12-3/TRBV12-4 TGTGCCAGCAGTCCCACTCTGGGATCACCCCTCCACTTT CASSPTLGSPLHF
TRBJ2-1 TRBD2 - TRBV4-1 TGCGCCAGCAGGATAGCGGGGGGCCCCTACAATGAGCAGTTCTTC CASRIAGGPYNEQFF
TRBJ1-1 - - TRBV19 TGTGCCAGTAGTATTCGGGGGAGGGGAACAGGTGAAGCTTTCTTT CASSIRGRGTGEAFF
TRBJ2-2 - - TRBV9 TGTGCCAGCAGCGTAGTTAATGAGGCCGGGGAGCTGTTTTTT CASSVVNEAGELFF
TRBJ1-1 - - TRBV6-1 TGTGCCAGCAGTGAGTTGGATGGGACTGAAGCTTTCTTT CASSELDGTEAFF
TRBJ2-7 - - TRBV6-5 TGTGCCAGCGGGGAATGGGGCTACGAGCAGTACTTC CASGEWGYEQYF
TRBJ2-2 TRBD1 - TRBV7-7 TGTGCCAGCAGTGACAGGGAAACCGGGGAGCTGTTTTTT CASSDRETGELFF
TRBJ2-3 TRBD1 - TRBV7-9 TGTGCCAGCAGCACCAACAGGGGGGATTCTAGCACAGATACGCAGTATTTT CASSTNRGDSSTDTQYF
TRBJ2-3 TRBD1 - TRBV3-1/TRBV3-2 TGTGCCAGCAGCCAAGGACAGGGGAGGGATACGCAGTATTTT CASSQGQGRDTQYF
TRBJ2-2 - - TRBV7-9 TGTGCCAGCAGCGGTCACACCGGGGAGCTGTTTTTT CASSGHTGELFF
TRBJ1-1 - - TRBV19 TGTGCCAGTAGTATAGGAGGGATGAACACTGAAGCTTTCTTT CASSIGGMNTEAFF
TRBJ1-1 - - TRBV7-9 TGTGCCAGCAGCCTAGAGAAGGGCGAAGCTTTCTTT CASSLEKGEAFF
TRBJ1-1 - - TRBV2 TGTGCCAGCAGCCCCTCACCGCTTCGACGGCGGAACACTGAAGCTTTCTTT CASSPSPLRRRNTEAFF
TRBJ2-1 TRBD2 - TRBV3-1/TRBV3-2 TGTGCCAGCAGCCTTCAGACCAGCGGGAGCGAGCAGTTCTTC CASSLQTSGSEQFF